The subject of this entry is one T cell receptor beta chain. The target antigen is unknown. The J segment lost 5 bases and the V segment lost 3 bases, leaving 7 bases of the junction unmatched. This CDR3 is 15 amino acids long. This record comes from a study of T-cell reconstitution after alpha-beta-depleted transplantation in children. For TCRbeta, the library was prepared with unique molecular identifiers. TCRdb used MiXCR to reprocess the PCR reads, holding one entry per CDR3 protein. Here the sample spans some 300,000 distinct CDR3 sequences, over 7% being singletons. Study-wide findings and caveats: Recipient T cells and thymic progenitors that survived gave rise to the high TCRbeta diversity observed at day 60 in some patients. At around two months after transplant, the alpha-beta T cells were reportedly derived from several hundred expanded clones that came from non-depleted graft cells. A year had passed since transplant, and T-cell counts and diversity by then came mostly from newly produced T cells.

The chain carries TRBV12-3 or TRBV12-4 and TRBJ2-5; 9 bases align to TRBD2. The source of this sequence is a female patient aged 2-10 years who had a stem cell transplant for Fanconi anemia, so the T cells may come from the graft donor. The material was peripheral blood, obtained 360 days after TCRalphabeta/CD19-depleted stem cell transplant. CDR3 protein: CASSFWAGGLETQYF. The CDR3 bases are TGTGCCAGCAGTTTCTGGGCGGGGGGGCTCGAGACCCAGTACTTC.